This TCR beta chain derives from a study of breast tumors, draining lymph nodes, adjacent tissues. The germline CDR1 and CDR2 sequences are LNHDA and SQIVND (reference sequence). Trimming shortened V by 5 bases and J by 4 bases, and 15 bases separated the two germline ends. CDR3 length: 15 amino acids. TCRdb itself ran the multiplex PCR reads through MiXCR, one entry per CDR3 protein. The sample consists of some 120,000 distinct CDR3 sequences, just under 20% of them appearing once. Breast cancer patients provided tissue from their axillary draining lymph nodes. The TCR comes from a female donor with breast cancer. Some clones in this sample may be carry-over from other donors' samples. V usage is TRBV19 and J usage is TRBJ2-1; D is uncertain. What was sequenced was axillary lymph node tissue. The CDR3 DNA follows: TGTGCCAGTAGTTCTCAAACACTCCCTTACAATGAGCAGTTCTTC. This gives the protein CASSSQTLPYNEQFF.